The TCR beta chain described here comes from a study of B cell selection in AIRE deficiency. Concerning this clone: The antigen is unknown.

The repertoire was sequenced with immunoSEQ multiplex PCR; TCRdb's copy has only in-frame clones and lacks some. The sample carries 20,000 to 25,000 clones, 80% to 95% recorded once. The germline V gene has CDR1 MNHEY and CDR2 SVGAGI. The CDR3 is 15 amino acids. Trimming removed 6 bases from V and 2 bases from J; junction bases left unmatched: 4. The regulatory T cell sort gate was CD4+CD25hiCD127low/negative. General study results and limits: Only TCRbeta was sequenced; around 38% of shared healthy Treg sequences appeared in Tconv. Of over 3,000 shared Treg TCRbeta sequences, 31.6% were healthy-donor-only and approximately 9.7% patient-only. Roughly 29% of healthy-donor shared Treg TCRbeta sequences appeared in patient Tconv cells.

The chain carries TRBV6-5 and TRBJ2-3; 11 nucleotides agree with TRBD2. The sequenced sample consisted of CD4+CD25+ Tregs sorted from PBMCs. The clonotype comes from a human donor in good health. In DNA form, the CDR3 reads TGTGCCAGCAGCAGACTAGCGGGGTTCACAGATACGCAGTATTTT. Residues: CASSRLAGFTDTQYF.